These 21 T cell receptor beta chains were sequenced from one sample in a study of T-cell memory formation after mild COVID-19. TCRdb independently ran MiXCR on the 5' RACE reads; one entry per CDR3 protein. The table records about 560,000 distinct CDR3 sequences, about 20% of them present only once. The sequencing input was PBMCs or a T cell subset sorted from them (not recorded which). The receptors here all came from an adult woman who had mild COVID-19 (a few samples of this study predate the infection). Cell type and time point are not known.

This clonotype was seen only a few times. J is TRBJ2-2 and V is TRBV5-1; the match to TRBD2 covers 14 bases. The J segment lost 3 bases and the V segment lost 0 bases, leaving 4 bases of the junction unmatched. CDR3 length equals 18 residues. CDR1 SGHRS and CDR2 YFSETQ come from the germline V gene. The CDR3 protein is CASSLVTSGRADTGELFF. The CDR3 coding sequence is TGCGCCAGCAGCTTGGTGACTAGCGGGAGGGCCGACACCGGGGAGCTGTTTTTT.

The V and J genes are TRBV18 and TRBJ2-3; D remains unclear. Per germline, CDR1 KGHSH and CDR2 LQKENI. Trimming removed 2 bases from V and 6 bases from J, with 3 bases in between. The CDR3 has 11 amino acids. CDR3 nucleotide sequence: TGTGCCAGCTCACCATACGATACGCAGTATTTT. This encodes CASSPYDTQYF.

The chain uses TRBV10-3 and TRBJ1-1; TRBD1 aligns across 8 bases. Germline lookup yields CDR1 ENHRY and CDR2 SYGVKD. J was trimmed by 1 base and V by 10 bases; bases with no gene match: 5. The CDR3 has 13 amino acids. The CDR3 loop is CATVRGPNTEAFF. The DNA of the CDR3 is TGTGCCACCGTCAGGGGGCCGAACACTGAAGCTTTCTTT.

This clonotype was found a few times. This rearrangement joins TRBV12-5 to TRBJ2-7; 9 positions agree with TRBD2. The CDR3 spans 14 residues. Germline CDR1 reads LGHNT; CDR2 reads FRNRAP. Unmatched junction bases numbered 5, after V lost 2 bases and J lost 6 bases. The CDR3 DNA follows: TGTGCTAGTGGTTTGTGGCTAGCGGGGTGCGAGCAGTACTTC. Its translation is CASGLWLAGCEQYF.

In this sample, this clonotype turned up a few times. The V and J genes are TRBV5-1 and TRBJ2-5, with D unclear. V was cut by 0 bases and J by 3 bases, with 6 bases left in between. Germline loops: CDR1 SGHRS, CDR2 YFSETQ. CDR3 length equals 13 residues. CDR3 region: CASSLGVKETQYF. For the CDR3, the DNA is TGCGCCAGCAGCTTGGGGGTCAAAGAGACCCAGTACTTC.

This clonotype was counted only a few times. V usage is TRBV29-1 and J usage is TRBJ2-7; TRBD2 agrees at 12 bases. Germline assignment: CDR1 SQVTM and CDR2 ANQGSEA. The V gene end was trimmed by 7 bases and the J gene end by 1 base; junction bases not matched to a gene: 2. CDR3 length: 13 residues. Written as DNA, the CDR3 is TGCAGCGCAACTAGCGGGAGGTCCTACGAGCAGTACTTC. Amino acids: CSATSGRSYEQYF.

This clonotype was found once. V and J are TRBV12-3 or TRBV12-4 and TRBJ1-5; D gene uncertain. V was pared by 5 bases and J by 6 bases, with 8 bases between. The CDR3 spans 12 residues. The CDR3 DNA reads as TGTGCCAGCAGTCGCGAGGCTCAGCCCCAGCATTTT. As protein: CASSREAQPQHF.

V and J are TRBV28 and TRBJ1-6; D gene uncertain. V was clipped by 3 bases and J by 10 bases, with 7 bases between them. The CDR3 loop spans 12 amino acids. The germline V gene has CDR1 MDHEN and CDR2 SYDVKM. The DNA of the CDR3 is TGTGCCAGCAGTTTGGGCGGCTCACCCCTCCACTTT. Protein product: CASSLGGSPLHF.

The V call is TRBV7-2, the J call TRBJ2-1; 8 bases map to TRBD2. The CDR3 has 18 amino acids. Trimming removed 2 bases from V and 7 bases from J; junction bases left unmatched: 16. The germline V gene encodes CDR1 SGHTA and CDR2 FQGNSA. CDR3 in amino acids: CASSLMAAWRGEGNEQFF. The CDR3 coding sequence is TGTGCCAGCAGCTTAATGGCCGCGTGGCGGGGGGAAGGGAATGAGCAGTTCTTC.

This clonotype showed up many times. The chain is built from TRBV12-3 or TRBV12-4 and TRBJ2-1; D perhaps matches TRBD2 (6 bases). V was clipped by 5 bases and J by 4 bases, with 9 bases between them. There are 13 residues in the CDR3. CDR3 residues: CASSTRGYNEQFF. The DNA for the CDR3 is TGTGCCAGCAGTACGCGGGGATACAATGAGCAGTTCTTC.

With regard to this clonotype: An end of the junction differs from the germline gene, which may be a read error. The chain employs TRBV4-3 and TRBJ2-7, with a possible D match to TRBD1 (6 bases). The CDR3 contains 16 residues. The V gene's germline CDR1 is LGHNA and CDR2 YSLEER. The CDR3 bases are TGCGCCAGCATCCAAGCGAGGTCCGGACAGTCCTACGAGCAGTACTTC. As protein: CASIQARSGQSYEQYF.

This clonotype was seen repeatedly, ten times or more. J is TRBJ2-5 and V is TRBV14, with 9 nucleotides matching TRBD2. This CDR3 has 17 amino acids. The J segment lost 4 bases and the V segment lost 4 bases, leaving 13 bases of the junction unmatched. Germline-derived CDR1 and CDR2 are SGHDN and FVKESK. CDR3 sequence: CASSRGPGGGASETQYF. In DNA form, the CDR3 reads TGTGCCAGCAGCCGGGGACCAGGCGGGGGGGCCTCAGAGACCCAGTACTTC.

In this sample, this clonotype turned up a few times. This rearrangement joins TRBV18 to TRBJ2-7; 11 positions agree with TRBD2. The J segment lost 9 bases and the V segment lost 0 bases, leaving 4 bases of the junction unmatched. The germline gives CDR1 KGHSH, CDR2 LQKENI. The CDR3 is 14 residues long. The CDR3 coding sequence is TGTGCCAGCTCACCACCGAGCACTAGCGGGAGGCAGTACTTC. It yields the protein CASSPPSTSGRQYF. The variable domain in full, completed from reference TRBV18 and TRBJ2-7, reads NAGVMQNPRHLVRRRGQEARLRCSPMKGHSHVYWYRQLPEEGLKFMVYLQKENIIDESGMPKERFSAEFPKEGPSILRIQQVVRGDSAAYFCASSPPSTSGRQYFGPGTRLTVT.

V is TRBV10-3 and J is TRBJ2-3; D possibly corresponds to TRBD1 (6 bases). The CDR3 runs to 15 residues. Germline CDR1 and CDR2: ENHRY and SYGVKD. Deletions cut 6 bases from V and 0 bases from J, with 13 bases between. CDR3 coding DNA: TGTGCCATCAGAACAGACAGGACTAGCACAGATACGCAGTATTTT. This sequence encodes CAIRTDRTSTDTQYF.

This chain uses TRBV4-2 with TRBJ2-7; 16 bases match TRBD2. CDR3 length: 16 amino acids. The germline CDR1 and CDR2 sequences are LGHNA and YNFKEQ. Unmatched junction bases numbered 5, after V lost 4 bases and J lost 5 bases. The CDR3 protein is CASSPGTSGRADEQYF. The CDR3 bases are TGTGCCAGCAGCCCCGGGACTAGCGGGAGGGCCGACGAGCAGTACTTC.

The V gene is TRBV7-6, the J gene TRBJ2-7; 7 positions agree with TRBD1. Trimming cost V 5 bases and J 3 bases; bases outside gene matches: 4. Germline CDR1 is SGHVS and CDR2 is FNYEAQ. This CDR3 is 13 amino acids long. The CDR3 here is CASSPTGYYEQYF. In DNA, the CDR3 is TGTGCCAGCAGCCCGACAGGGTACTACGAGCAGTACTTC.

V gene TRBV4-1 combines with J gene TRBJ1-1, with a weak D call TRBD1 (5 bases). The length of the CDR3 is 15 residues. Germline V gene data show CDR1 as MGHRA and CDR2 as YSYEKL. The ends were cut back, 4 bases at V and 0 bases at J, with 12 bases in the middle. In DNA, the CDR3 is TGCGCCAGCAGCCCGCGGGGGGTATTGAACACTGAAGCTTTCTTT. This encodes CASSPRGVLNTEAFF.

The chain is built from TRBV12-3 or TRBV12-4 and TRBJ1-3, with 8 bases aligning to TRBD1. V was clipped by 2 bases and J by 5 bases; unmatched bases: 2. The CDR3 covers 14 residues. CDR3 sequence (DNA): TGTGCCAGCAGTTTATCAGGGGGCAGAAACACCATATATTTT. This translates into CASSLSGGRNTIYF.

The chain uses TRBV4-1 and TRBJ2-7; D uncertain. Germline lookup yields CDR1 MGHRA and CDR2 YSYEKL. Trimming left V 1 base short and J 1 base short, with 8 bases between. The CDR3 contains 14 residues. CDR3: CASSQALDSYEQYF. The CDR3 region has the DNA TGCGCCAGCAGCCAAGCGCTGGATTCCTACGAGCAGTACTTC.

This clonotype was seen a handful of times. In DNA form, the CDR3 reads TGTGCCAGCAGGGTTGGGTCATACACAGATACGCAGTATTTT. Residues: CASRVGSYTDTQYF. The rearrangement uses TRBV27 and TRBJ2-3; D unclear. Looked up from germline, CDR1 is MNHEY and CDR2 is SMNVEV (reference sequence). The V end was cut by 6 bases, the J end by 2 bases, with 12 bases between. The CDR3 runs to 14 residues.

The chain combines TRBV29-1 with TRBJ2-2; TRBD2 agrees at 12 bases. Germline V gives CDR1 SQVTM, CDR2 ANQGSEA. V was clipped by 7 bases and J by 4 bases; unmatched bases: 13. There are 17 residues in the CDR3. CDR3 sequence (DNA): TGCAGCGCAAGAGAGACTAGCGGGAGCGTGGGCACCGGGGAGCTGTTTTTT. Translating gives CSARETSGSVGTGELFF.